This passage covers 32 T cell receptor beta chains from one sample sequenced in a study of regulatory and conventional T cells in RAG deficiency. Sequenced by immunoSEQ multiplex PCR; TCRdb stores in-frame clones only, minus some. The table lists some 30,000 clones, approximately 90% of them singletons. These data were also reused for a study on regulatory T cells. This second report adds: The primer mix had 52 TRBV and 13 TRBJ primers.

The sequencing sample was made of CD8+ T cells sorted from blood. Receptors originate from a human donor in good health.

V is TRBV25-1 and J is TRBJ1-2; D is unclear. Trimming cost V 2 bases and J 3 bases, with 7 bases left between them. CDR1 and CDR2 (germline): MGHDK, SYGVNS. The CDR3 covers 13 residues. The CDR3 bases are TGTGCCAGCAGTGAACAGGCCCACTATGGCTACACCTTC. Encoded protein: CASSEQAHYGYTF.

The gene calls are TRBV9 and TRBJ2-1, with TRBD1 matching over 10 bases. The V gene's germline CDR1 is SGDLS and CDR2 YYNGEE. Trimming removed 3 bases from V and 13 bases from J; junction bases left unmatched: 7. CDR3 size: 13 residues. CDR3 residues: CASSALDRGKQFF. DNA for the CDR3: TGTGCCAGCAGCGCCCTGGACAGGGGGAAACAGTTCTTC.

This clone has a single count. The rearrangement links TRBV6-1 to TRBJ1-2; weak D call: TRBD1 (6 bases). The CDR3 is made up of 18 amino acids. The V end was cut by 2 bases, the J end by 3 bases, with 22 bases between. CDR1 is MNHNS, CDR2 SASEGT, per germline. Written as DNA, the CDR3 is TGTGCCAGCAGTGAAAAGTGGGGGGGGGCCGATGACTACTATGGCTACACCTTC. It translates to CASSEKWGGADDYYGYTF.

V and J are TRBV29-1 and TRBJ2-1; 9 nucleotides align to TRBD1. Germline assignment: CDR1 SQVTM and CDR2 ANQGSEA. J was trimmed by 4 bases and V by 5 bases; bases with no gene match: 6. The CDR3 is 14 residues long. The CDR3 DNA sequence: TGCAGCGTTAGGGGACAGGGTGCGTACAATGAGCAGTTCTTC. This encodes CSVRGQGAYNEQFF.

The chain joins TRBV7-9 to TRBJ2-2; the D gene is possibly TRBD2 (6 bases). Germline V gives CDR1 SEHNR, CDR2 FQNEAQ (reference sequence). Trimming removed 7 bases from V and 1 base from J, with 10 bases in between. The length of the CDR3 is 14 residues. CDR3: CASKWRGNTGELFF. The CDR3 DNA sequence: TGTGCCAGCAAATGGCGGGGGAACACCGGGGAGCTGTTTTTT. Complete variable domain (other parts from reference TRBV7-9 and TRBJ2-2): DTGVSQNPRHKITKRGQNVTFRCDPISEHNRLYWYRQTLGQGPEFLTYFQNEAQLEKSRLLSDRFSAERPKGSFSTLEIQRTEQGDSAMYLCASKWRGNTGELFFGEGSRLTVL.

The CDR3 DNA is TGTGCCAGCAGCAAAGGGGGGACTAGCGGACAAGAGACCCAGTACTTC. Protein product: CASSKGGTSGQETQYF. The chain has TRBV21-1 and TRBJ2-5; whether TRBD2, the table's D call, matches the DNA was not checked. TRBV21-1 is shown as a pseudogene. The length of the CDR3 is 16 residues.

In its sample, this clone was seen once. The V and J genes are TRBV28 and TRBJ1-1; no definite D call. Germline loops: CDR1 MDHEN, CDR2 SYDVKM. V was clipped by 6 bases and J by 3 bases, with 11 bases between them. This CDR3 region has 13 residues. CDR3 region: CASSRRIHTEAFF. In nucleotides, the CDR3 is TGTGCCAGCAGCCGCAGGATCCACACTGAAGCTTTCTTT.

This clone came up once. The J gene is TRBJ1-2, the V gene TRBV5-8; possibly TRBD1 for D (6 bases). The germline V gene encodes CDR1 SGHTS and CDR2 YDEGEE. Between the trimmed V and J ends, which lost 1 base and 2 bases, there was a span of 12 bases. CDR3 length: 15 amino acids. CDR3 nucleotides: TGTGCCAGCAGCTTGAGTAGTCAGGGGAACTATGGCTACACCTTC. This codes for CASSLSSQGNYGYTF. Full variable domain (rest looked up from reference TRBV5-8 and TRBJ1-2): EAGVTQSPTHLIKTRGQQATLRCSPISGHTSVYWYQQALGLGLQFLLWYDEGEERNRGNFPPRFSGRQFPNYSSELNVNALELEDSALYLCASSLSSQGNYGYTFGSGTRLTVV.

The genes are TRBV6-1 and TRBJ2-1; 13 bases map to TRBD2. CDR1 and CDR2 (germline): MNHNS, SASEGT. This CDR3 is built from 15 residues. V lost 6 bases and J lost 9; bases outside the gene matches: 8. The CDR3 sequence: CASSETSGGIGEQFF. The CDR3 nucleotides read TGTGCCAGCAGCGAGACTAGCGGGGGGATAGGTGAGCAGTTCTTC.

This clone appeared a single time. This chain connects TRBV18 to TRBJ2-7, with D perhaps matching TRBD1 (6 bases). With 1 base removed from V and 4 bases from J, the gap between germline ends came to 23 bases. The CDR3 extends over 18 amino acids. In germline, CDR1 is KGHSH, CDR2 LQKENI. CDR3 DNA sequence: TGTGCCAGCTCACCACGGAACACGTTTTTGGACAGCGGTTACGAGCAGTACTTC. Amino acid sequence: CASSPRNTFLDSGYEQYF.

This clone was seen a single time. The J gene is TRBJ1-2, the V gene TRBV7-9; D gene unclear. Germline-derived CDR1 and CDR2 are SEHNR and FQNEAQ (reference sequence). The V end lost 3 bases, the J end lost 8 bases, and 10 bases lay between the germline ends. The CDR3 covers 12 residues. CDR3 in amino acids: CASSFKRRGYTF. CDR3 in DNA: TGTGCCAGCAGCTTTAAACGTCGGGGCTACACCTTC.

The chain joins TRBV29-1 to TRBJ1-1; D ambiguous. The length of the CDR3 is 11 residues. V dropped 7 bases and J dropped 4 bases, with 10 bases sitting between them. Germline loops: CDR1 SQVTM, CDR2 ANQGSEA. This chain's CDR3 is CSAWEFTEAFF. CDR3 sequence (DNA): TGCAGCGCCTGGGAGTTCACTGAAGCTTTCTTT.

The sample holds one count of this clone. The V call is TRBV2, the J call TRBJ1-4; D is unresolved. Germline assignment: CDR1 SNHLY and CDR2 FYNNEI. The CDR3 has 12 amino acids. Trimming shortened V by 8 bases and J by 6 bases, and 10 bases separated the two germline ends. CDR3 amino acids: CASLGAHEKLFF. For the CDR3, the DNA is TGTGCCAGCCTTGGAGCCCATGAAAAACTGTTTTTT.

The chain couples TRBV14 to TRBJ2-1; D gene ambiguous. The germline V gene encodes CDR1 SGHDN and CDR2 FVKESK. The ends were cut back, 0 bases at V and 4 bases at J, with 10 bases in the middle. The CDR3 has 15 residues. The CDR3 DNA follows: TGTGCCAGCAGCCAAGAGAACTACGTTTACAATGAGCAGTTCTTC. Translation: CASSQENYVYNEQFF. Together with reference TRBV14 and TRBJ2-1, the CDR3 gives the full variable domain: EAGVTQFPSHSVIEKGQTVTLRCDPISGHDNLYWYRRVMGKEIKFLLHFVKESKQDESGMPNNRFLAERTGGTYSTLKVQPAELEDSGVYFCASSQENYVYNEQFFGPGTRLTVL.

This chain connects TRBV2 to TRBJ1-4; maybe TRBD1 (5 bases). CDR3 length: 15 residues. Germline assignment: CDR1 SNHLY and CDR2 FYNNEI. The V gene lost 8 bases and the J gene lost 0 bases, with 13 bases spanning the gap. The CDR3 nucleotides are TGTGCCAGCCTAAGACGGGGGACAACTAATGAAAAACTGTTTTTT. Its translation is CASLRRGTTNEKLFF.

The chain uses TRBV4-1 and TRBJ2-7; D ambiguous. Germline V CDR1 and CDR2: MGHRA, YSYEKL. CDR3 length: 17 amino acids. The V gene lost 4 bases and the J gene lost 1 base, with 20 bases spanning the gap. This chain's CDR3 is CASSPEALGLGSYEQYF. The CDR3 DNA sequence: TGCGCCAGCAGCCCCGAAGCTCTCGGTCTGGGATCCTACGAGCAGTACTTC.

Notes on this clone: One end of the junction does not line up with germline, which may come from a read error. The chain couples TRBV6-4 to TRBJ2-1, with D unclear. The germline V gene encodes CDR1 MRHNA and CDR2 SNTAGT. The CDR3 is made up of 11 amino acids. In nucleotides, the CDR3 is TGTGCCAGCAGTTACTCAAGTGAGCAGTTCTTC. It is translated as CASSYSSEQFF.

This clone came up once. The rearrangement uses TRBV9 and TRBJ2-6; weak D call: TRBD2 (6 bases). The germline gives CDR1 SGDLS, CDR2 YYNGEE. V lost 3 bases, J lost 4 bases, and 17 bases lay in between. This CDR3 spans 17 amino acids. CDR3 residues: CASSERTREAGANVLTF. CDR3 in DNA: TGTGCCAGCAGCGAACGTACCAGGGAGGCAGGGGCCAACGTCCTGACTTTC.

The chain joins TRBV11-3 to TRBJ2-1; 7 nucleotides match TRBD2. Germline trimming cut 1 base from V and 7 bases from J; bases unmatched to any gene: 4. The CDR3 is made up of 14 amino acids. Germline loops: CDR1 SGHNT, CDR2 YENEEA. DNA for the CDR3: TGTGCCAGCAGCTTAGCTCGCGGGAGTAATGAGCAGTTCTTC. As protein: CASSLARGSNEQFF. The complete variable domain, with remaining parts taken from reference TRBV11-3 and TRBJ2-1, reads EAGVVQSPRYKIIEKKQPVAFWCNPISGHNTLYWYLQNLGQGPELLIRYENEEAVDDSQLPKDRFSAERLKGVDSTLKIQPAELGDSAVYLCASSLARGSNEQFFGPGTRLTVL.

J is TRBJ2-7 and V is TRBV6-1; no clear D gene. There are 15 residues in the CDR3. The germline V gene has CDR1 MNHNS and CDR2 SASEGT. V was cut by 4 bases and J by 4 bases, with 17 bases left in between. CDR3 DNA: TGTGCCAGCAGTGCTCAAAGGTCATTCCAATACGAGCAGTACTTC. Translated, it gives CASSAQRSFQYEQYF.

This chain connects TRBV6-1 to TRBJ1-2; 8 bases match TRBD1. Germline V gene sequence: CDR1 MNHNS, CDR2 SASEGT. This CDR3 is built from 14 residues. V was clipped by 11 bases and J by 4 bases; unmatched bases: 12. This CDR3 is CAGTLQGGFYGYTF. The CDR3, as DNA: TGTGCCGGAACTTTACAGGGGGGGTTCTATGGCTACACCTTC.

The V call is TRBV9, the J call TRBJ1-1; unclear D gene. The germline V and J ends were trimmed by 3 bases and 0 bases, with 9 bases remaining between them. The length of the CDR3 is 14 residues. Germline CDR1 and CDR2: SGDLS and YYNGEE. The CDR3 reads CASSGYGLNTEAFF. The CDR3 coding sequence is TGTGCCAGCAGCGGATACGGATTGAACACTGAAGCTTTCTTT.

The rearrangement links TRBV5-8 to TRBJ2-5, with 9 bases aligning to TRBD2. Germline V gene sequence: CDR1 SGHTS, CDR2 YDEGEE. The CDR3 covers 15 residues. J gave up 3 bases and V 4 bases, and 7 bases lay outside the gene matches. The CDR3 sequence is CASSPGLAFEETQYF. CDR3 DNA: TGTGCCAGCAGCCCGGGACTAGCTTTTGAAGAGACCCAGTACTTC.

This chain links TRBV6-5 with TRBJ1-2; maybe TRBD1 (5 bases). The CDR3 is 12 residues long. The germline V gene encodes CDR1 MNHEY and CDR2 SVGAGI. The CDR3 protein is CGSTGDFYGYTF. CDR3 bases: TGTGGCTCAACGGGGGATTTCTATGGCTACACCTTC.

The CDR3 here is CASSLRDTEAFF. The CDR3 nucleotides are TGTGCCAGCAGTTTAAGGGACACTGAAGCTTTCTTT. V usage is TRBV28 and J usage is TRBJ1-1; D is unresolved. The V and J ends lost 2 bases and 3 bases respectively, with 4 bases between them. The CDR3 spans 12 residues. Germline CDR1 MDHEN, CDR2 SYDVKM.

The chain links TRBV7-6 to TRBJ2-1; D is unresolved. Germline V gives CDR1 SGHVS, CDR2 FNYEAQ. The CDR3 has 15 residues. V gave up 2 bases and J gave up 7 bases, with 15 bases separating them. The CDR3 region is CASSLREGAGNEQFF. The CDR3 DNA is TGTGCCAGCAGCTTACGAGAAGGAGCTGGGAATGAGCAGTTCTTC.

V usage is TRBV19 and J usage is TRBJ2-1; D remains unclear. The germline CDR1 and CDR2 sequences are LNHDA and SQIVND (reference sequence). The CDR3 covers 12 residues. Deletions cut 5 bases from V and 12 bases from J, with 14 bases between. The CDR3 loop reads CASSYQDGPQFF. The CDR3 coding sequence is TGTGCCAGTAGTTATCAGGACGGCCCGCAGTTCTTC.

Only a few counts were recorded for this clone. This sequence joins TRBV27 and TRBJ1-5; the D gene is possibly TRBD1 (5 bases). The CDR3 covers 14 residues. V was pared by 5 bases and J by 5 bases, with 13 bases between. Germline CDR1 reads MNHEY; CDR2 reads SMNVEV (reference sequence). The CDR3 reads CASSGLGVDQPQHF. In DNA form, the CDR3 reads TGTGCCAGCAGTGGACTAGGGGTGGATCAGCCCCAGCATTTT.

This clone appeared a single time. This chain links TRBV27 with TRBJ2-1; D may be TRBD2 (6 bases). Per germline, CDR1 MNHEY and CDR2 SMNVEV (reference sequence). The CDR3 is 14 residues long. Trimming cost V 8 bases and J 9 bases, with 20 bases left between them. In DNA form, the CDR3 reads TGTGCCAGCGCCCGGAGGGGAGGTGATGGTGAGCAGTTCTTC. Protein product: CASARRGGDGEQFF.

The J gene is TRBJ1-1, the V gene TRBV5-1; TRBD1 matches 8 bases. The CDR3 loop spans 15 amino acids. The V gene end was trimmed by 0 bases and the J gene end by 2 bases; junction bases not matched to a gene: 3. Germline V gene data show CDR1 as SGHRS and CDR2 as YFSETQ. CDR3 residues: CASSLVPGGNTEAFF. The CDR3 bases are TGCGCCAGCAGCTTGGTTCCAGGGGGCAACACTGAAGCTTTCTTT. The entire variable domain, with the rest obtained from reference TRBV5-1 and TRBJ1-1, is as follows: KAGVTQTPRYLIKTRGQQVTLSCSPISGHRSVSWYQQTPGQGLQFLFEYFSETQRNKGNFPGRFSGRQFSNSRSEMNVSTLELGDSALYLCASSLVPGGNTEAFFGQGTRLTVV.

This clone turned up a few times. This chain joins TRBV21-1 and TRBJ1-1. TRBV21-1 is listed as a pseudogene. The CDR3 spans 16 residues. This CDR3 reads CASSKISAPVNTEAFF. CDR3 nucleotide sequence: TGTGCCAGCAGCAAAATATCGGCTCCGGTGAACACTGAAGCTTTCTTT.

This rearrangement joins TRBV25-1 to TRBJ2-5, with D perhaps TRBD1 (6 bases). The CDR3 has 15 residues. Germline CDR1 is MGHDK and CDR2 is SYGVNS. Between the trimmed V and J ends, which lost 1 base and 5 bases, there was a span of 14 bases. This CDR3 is CASSEWVGGGETQYF. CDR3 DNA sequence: TGTGCCAGCAGTGAATGGGTAGGGGGTGGCGAGACCCAGTACTTC.